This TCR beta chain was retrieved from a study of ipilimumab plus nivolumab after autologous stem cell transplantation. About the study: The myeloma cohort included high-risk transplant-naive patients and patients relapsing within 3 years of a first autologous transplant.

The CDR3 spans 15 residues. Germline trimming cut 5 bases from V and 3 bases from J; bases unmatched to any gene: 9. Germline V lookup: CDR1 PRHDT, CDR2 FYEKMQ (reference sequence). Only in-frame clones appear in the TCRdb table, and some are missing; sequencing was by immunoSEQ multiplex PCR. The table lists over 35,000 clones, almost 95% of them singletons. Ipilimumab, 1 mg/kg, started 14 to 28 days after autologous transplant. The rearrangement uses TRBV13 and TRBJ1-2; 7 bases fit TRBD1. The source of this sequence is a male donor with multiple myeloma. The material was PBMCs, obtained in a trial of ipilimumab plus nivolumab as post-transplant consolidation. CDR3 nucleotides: TGTGCCAGCAGCCCCATTGACAGGGTTTACTATGGCTACACCTTC. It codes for CASSPIDRVYYGYTF.